A selection of T cell receptor beta chains follows, all from one sample in a study of OX40 agonist ivuxolimab in advanced cancers. Produced via immunoSEQ multiplex PCR; TCRdb's table is partial and in-frame only. The sample lists 63,000 or so clones; roughly 84% were seen once. Sequenced here: CD4+ or CD8+ T cells sorted from blood, sampled in a trial of the OX40 agonist ivuxolimab. Receptors originate from an adult with an advanced solid tumor such as melanoma, head and neck, liver or kidney cancer. CDR3s include the opening cysteine and the closing phenylalanine or tryptophan. A D gene is named only where the DNA matches it firmly. Clone sizes are given selectively: once, few, many, or a class where the clone is expanded.

d_gene: -; v_gene: TRBV29-1; abundance: -; j_gene: TRBJ1-1; CDR3aa: CSVEGVGGTEAFF; CDR3nt: TGCAGCGTTGAAGGGGTGGGGGGCACTGAAGCTTTCTTT
d_gene: TRBD2; v_gene: TRBV27; abundance: -; j_gene: TRBJ2-7; CDR3aa: CASRGLAGVPPTYEQYF; CDR3nt: TGTGCCAGCAGGGGACTAGCGGGAGTTCCCCCCACCTACGAGCAGTACTTC
d_gene: -; v_gene: TRBV7-9; abundance: -; j_gene: TRBJ1-1; CDR3aa: CASSPGLNTEAFF; CDR3nt: TGTGCCAGCAGCCCCGGATTGAACACTGAAGCTTTCTTT
d_gene: -; v_gene: TRBV2; abundance: -; j_gene: TRBJ2-5; CDR3aa: CARGIGETQYF; CDR3nt: TGTGCCAGGGGGATAGGGGAGACCCAGTACTTC
d_gene: -; v_gene: TRBV30; abundance: once; j_gene: TRBJ2-2; CDR3aa: CAWMQGLTGELFF; CDR3nt: TGTGCCTGGATGCAGGGACTCACCGGGGAGCTGTTTTTT
d_gene: TRBD1; v_gene: TRBV2; abundance: -; j_gene: TRBJ1-1; CDR3aa: CASRVDRGNTEAFF; CDR3nt: TGTGCCAGCAGGGTAGACAGGGGGAACACTGAAGCTTTCTTT
d_gene: TRBD1; v_gene: TRBV5-1; abundance: -; j_gene: TRBJ1-2; CDR3aa: CASSFYRGDRGYTF; CDR3nt: TGCGCCAGCAGCTTTTACAGGGGTGATCGTGGCTACACCTTC
d_gene: -; v_gene: TRBV4-2; abundance: -; j_gene: TRBJ1-3; CDR3aa: CASSQARTNSGNTIYF; CDR3nt: TGTGCCAGCAGCCAAGCACGGACAAACTCTGGAAACACCATATATTTT
d_gene: TRBD2; v_gene: TRBV5-4; abundance: -; j_gene: TRBJ2-2; CDR3aa: CASSGASGTTGELFF; CDR3nt: TGTGCCAGCAGCGGGGCTAGCGGGACCACCGGGGAGCTGTTTTTT
d_gene: TRBD1; v_gene: TRBV27; abundance: once; j_gene: TRBJ1-2; CDR3aa: CASRTAGTGENYGYTF; CDR3nt: TGTGCCAGCAGAACAGCCGGGACAGGGGAGAACTATGGCTACACCTTC
d_gene: -; v_gene: TRBV6-1; abundance: -; j_gene: TRBJ1-2; CDR3aa: CASSPGHGNDGYTF; CDR3nt: TGTGCCAGCAGTCCGGGACACGGGAACGATGGCTACACCTTC
d_gene: -; v_gene: TRBV7-3; abundance: -; j_gene: TRBJ2-7; CDR3aa: CASSLDWQAVEQYF; CDR3nt: TGTGCCAGCAGCTTAGACTGGCAGGCGGTGGAGCAGTACTTC
d_gene: TRBD1; v_gene: TRBV11-2; abundance: -; j_gene: TRBJ1-1; CDR3aa: CASSLMTGGNTEAFF; CDR3nt: TGTGCCAGCAGCTTGATGACAGGGGGGAACACTGAAGCTTTCTTT
d_gene: -; v_gene: TRBV9; abundance: -; j_gene: TRBJ2-3; CDR3aa: CASSVSGTGDTQYF; CDR3nt: TGTGCCAGCAGCGTTAGCGGGACAGGGGATACGCAGTATTTT
d_gene: -; v_gene: TRBV6-5; abundance: -; j_gene: TRBJ2-2; CDR3aa: CASSYDEFDTGELFF; CDR3nt: TGTGCCAGCAGTTACGACGAGTTTGACACCGGGGAGCTGTTTTTT
d_gene: -; v_gene: TRBV9; abundance: once; j_gene: TRBJ2-3; CDR3aa: CASSAATSTDTQYF; CDR3nt: TGTGCCAGCAGCGCCGCGACTAGCACAGATACGCAGTATTTT
d_gene: -; v_gene: TRBV28; abundance: medium-sized; j_gene: TRBJ1-4; CDR3aa: CASSPSGWEKLFF; CDR3nt: TGTGCCAGCAGTCCCTCCGGCTGGGAAAAACTGTTTTTT
d_gene: TRBD1; v_gene: TRBV9; abundance: -; j_gene: TRBJ1-1; CDR3aa: CASSVLTGESEAFF; CDR3nt: TGTGCCAGCAGCGTATTGACAGGGGAATCTGAAGCTTTCTTT
d_gene: TRBD1; v_gene: TRBV9; abundance: -; j_gene: TRBJ1-4; CDR3aa: CASSGKQGAAEKLFF; CDR3nt: TGTGCCAGCAGCGGTAAACAGGGGGCGGCTGAAAAACTGTTTTTT
d_gene: -; v_gene: TRBV30; abundance: -; j_gene: TRBJ1-3; CDR3aa: CAWRVGVSSGNTIYF; CDR3nt: TGTGCCTGGAGGGTGGGGGTGAGCTCTGGAAACACCATATATTTT
d_gene: -; v_gene: TRBV29-1; abundance: -; j_gene: TRBJ2-1; CDR3aa: CSVEDGSSSYNEQFF; CDR3nt: TGCAGCGTTGAAGATGGGTCTAGCTCCTACAATGAGCAGTTCTTC
d_gene: TRBD1; v_gene: TRBV19; abundance: few; j_gene: TRBJ1-2; CDR3aa: CASIRDRGNYTF; CDR3nt: TGTGCCAGTATACGGGACAGGGGAAACTACACCTTC
d_gene: -; v_gene: TRBV27; abundance: once; j_gene: TRBJ2-3; CDR3aa: CASSLKRTDTQYF; CDR3nt: TGTGCCAGCAGTTTAAAGAGGACAGATACGCAGTATTTT
d_gene: -; v_gene: TRBV15; abundance: -; j_gene: TRBJ2-7; CDR3aa: CATSRQGGSYEQYF; CDR3nt: TGTGCCACCAGCAGACAGGGAGGAAGCTACGAGCAGTACTTC
d_gene: -; v_gene: TRBV9; abundance: -; j_gene: TRBJ2-3; CDR3aa: CASSVLGQLDTQYF; CDR3nt: TGTGCCAGCAGCGTTTTGGGGCAGCTTGATACGCAGTATTTT
d_gene: -; v_gene: TRBV2; abundance: few; j_gene: TRBJ2-5; CDR3aa: CASNRGRVGETQYF; CDR3nt: TGTGCCAGCAACCGGGGGCGGGTAGGGGAGACCCAGTACTTC
d_gene: -; v_gene: TRBV2; abundance: -; j_gene: TRBJ2-7; CDR3aa: CASIGGSPYEQYF; CDR3nt: TGTGCCAGCATCGGCGGATCCCCCTACGAGCAGTACTTC
d_gene: -; v_gene: TRBV5-4; abundance: once; j_gene: TRBJ2-6; CDR3aa: CASSRLNSGANVLTF; CDR3nt: TGTGCCAGCAGCCGACTGAACTCTGGGGCCAACGTCCTGACTTTC
d_gene: TRBD1; v_gene: TRBV5-1; abundance: once; j_gene: TRBJ1-1; CDR3aa: CASSPTGEFTEAFF; CDR3nt: TGTGCCAGCAGTCCGACAGGGGAATTCACTGAAGCTTTCTTT
d_gene: -; v_gene: TRBV4-1; abundance: -; j_gene: TRBJ1-4; CDR3aa: CASSQSPRVDVNEKLFF; CDR3nt: TGCGCCAGCAGCCAAAGTCCTAGGGTAGATGTTAATGAAAAACTGTTTTTT
d_gene: TRBD1; v_gene: TRBV4-3; abundance: few; j_gene: TRBJ2-5; CDR3aa: CASSRGRDRQETQYF; CDR3nt: TGCGCCAGCAGCCGAGGACGGGACAGACAAGAGACCCAGTACTTC
d_gene: -; v_gene: TRBV7-9; abundance: -; j_gene: TRBJ2-7; CDR3aa: CASSLAQDYEQYF; CDR3nt: TGTGCCAGCAGCTTAGCGCAGGATTACGAGCAGTACTTC
d_gene: -; v_gene: TRBV29-1; abundance: -; j_gene: TRBJ1-4; CDR3aa: CSVIGQTNEKLFF; CDR3nt: TGCAGCGTTATTGGACAGACTAATGAAAAACTGTTTTTT
d_gene: TRBD1; v_gene: TRBV9; abundance: -; j_gene: TRBJ1-3; CDR3aa: CASSSRTGGGRNTIYF; CDR3nt: TGTGCCAGCAGCTCAAGGACAGGTGGGGGGAGAAACACCATATATTTT
d_gene: TRBD1; v_gene: TRBV6-1; abundance: -; j_gene: TRBJ1-5; CDR3aa: CASSEWGQPNQPQHF; CDR3nt: TGTGCCAGCAGTGAATGGGGACAGCCCAATCAGCCCCAGCATTTT
d_gene: -; v_gene: TRBV19; abundance: -; j_gene: TRBJ2-1; CDR3aa: CASSKGTSYNEQFF; CDR3nt: TGTGCCAGTAGTAAGGGGACTTCTTACAATGAGCAGTTCTTC
d_gene: -; v_gene: TRBV5-5; abundance: -; j_gene: TRBJ1-1; CDR3aa: CASSLALSHTEAFF; CDR3nt: TGTGCCAGCAGCTTGGCCTTATCTCACACTGAAGCTTTCTTT
d_gene: TRBD1; v_gene: TRBV4-2; abundance: -; j_gene: TRBJ2-7; CDR3aa: CASSQRQGPYEQYF; CDR3nt: TGTGCCAGCAGCCAACGACAGGGACCCTACGAGCAGTACTTC